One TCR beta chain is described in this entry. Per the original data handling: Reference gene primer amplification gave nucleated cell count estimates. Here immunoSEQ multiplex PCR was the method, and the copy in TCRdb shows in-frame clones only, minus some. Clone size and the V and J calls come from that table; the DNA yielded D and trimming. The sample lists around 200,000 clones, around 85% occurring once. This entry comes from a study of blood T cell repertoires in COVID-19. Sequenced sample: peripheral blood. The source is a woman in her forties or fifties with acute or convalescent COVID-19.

The CDR3 protein is CASRTGTPNQPQHF. DNA of the CDR3: TGTGCCAGCAGAACCGGGACACCCAATCAGCCCCAGCATTTT. This rearrangement joins TRBV6-6 to TRBJ1-5; a possible D gene is TRBD1 (6 bases). With 6 bases removed from V and 3 bases from J, the gap between germline ends came to 12 bases. Germline CDR1 is MNHNY and CDR2 is SVGAGI (reference sequence). This CDR3 is built from 14 residues.